This TCR beta chain was obtained from a study of T-cell memory formation after mild COVID-19. In TCRdb, the 5' RACE reads were re-called with MiXCR into one record per CDR3 protein. In the table there are a few hundred thousand distinct CDR3 sequences, around 15% of which are singletons. Sequencing was performed on PBMCs or a T cell subset sorted from them (not recorded which). The TCR originated in a man younger than 35 who had mild COVID-19 (a few samples of this study predate the infection). Cell type and time point are not known.

The CDR3 region is CASSQDLQGGTDTQYF. CDR3 in DNA: TGCGCCAGCAGCCAAGATCTACAGGGCGGCACAGATACGCAGTATTTT. The gene calls are TRBV4-3 and TRBJ2-3, with D tentatively TRBD1 (6 bases). Germline lookup yields CDR1 LGHNA and CDR2 YSLEER. The CDR3 runs 16 residues. Deletions cut 0 bases from V and 1 base from J, with 11 bases between.